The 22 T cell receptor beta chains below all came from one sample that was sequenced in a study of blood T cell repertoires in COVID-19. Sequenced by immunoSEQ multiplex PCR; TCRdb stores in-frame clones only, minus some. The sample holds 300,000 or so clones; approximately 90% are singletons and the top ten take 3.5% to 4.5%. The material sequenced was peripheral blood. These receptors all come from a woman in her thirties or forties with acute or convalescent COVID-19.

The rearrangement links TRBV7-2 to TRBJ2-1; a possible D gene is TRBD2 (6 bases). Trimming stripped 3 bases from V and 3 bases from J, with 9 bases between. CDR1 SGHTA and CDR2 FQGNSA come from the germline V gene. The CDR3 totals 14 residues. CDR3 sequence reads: CASSLSGFYNEQFF. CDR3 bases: TGTGCCAGCAGCTTGAGCGGGTTCTACAATGAGCAGTTCTTC. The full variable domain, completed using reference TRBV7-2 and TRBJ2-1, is GAGVSQSPSNKVTEKGKDVELRCDPISGHTALYWYRQSLGQGLEFLIYFQGNSAPDKSGLPSDRFSAERTGGSVSTLTIQRTQQEDSAVYLCASSLSGFYNEQFFGPGTRLTVL.

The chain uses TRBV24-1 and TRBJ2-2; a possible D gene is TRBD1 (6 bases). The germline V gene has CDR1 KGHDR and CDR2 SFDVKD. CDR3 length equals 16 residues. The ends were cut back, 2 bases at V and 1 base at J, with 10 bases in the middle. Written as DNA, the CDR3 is TGTGCCACCAGTGATTCGGGCAGGGGGAACACCGGGGAGCTGTTTTTT. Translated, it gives CATSDSGRGNTGELFF.

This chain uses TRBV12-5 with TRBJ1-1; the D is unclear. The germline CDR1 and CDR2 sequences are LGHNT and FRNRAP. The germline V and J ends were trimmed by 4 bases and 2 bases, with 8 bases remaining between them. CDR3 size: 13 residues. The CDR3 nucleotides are TGTGCTAGTGGTTATAGAGAAAACACTGAAGCTTTCTTT. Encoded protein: CASGYRENTEAFF. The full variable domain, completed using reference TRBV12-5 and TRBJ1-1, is DARVTQTPRHKVTEMGQEVTMRCQPILGHNTVFWYRQTMMQGLELLAYFRNRAPLDDSGMPKDRFSAEMPDATLATLKIQPSEPRDSAVYFCASGYRENTEAFFGQGTRLTVV.

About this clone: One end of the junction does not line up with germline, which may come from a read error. CDR3 coding DNA: TGTGCCAGTAGCCGGGAGGGCAGCTGGGAAGCTTTCTTT. Its protein is CASSREGSWEAFF. The V gene is TRBV3-1 (or the pseudogene TRBV3-2), the J gene TRBJ1-1, with unresolved D. Germline assignment: CDR1 LGHDT and CDR2 YNNKEL (reference sequence). The CDR3 spans 13 residues.

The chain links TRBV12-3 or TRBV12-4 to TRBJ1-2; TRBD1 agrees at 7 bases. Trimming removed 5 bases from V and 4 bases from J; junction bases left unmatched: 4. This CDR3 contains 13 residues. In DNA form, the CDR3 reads TGTGCCAGCAGTCCAGGGGGAGGCTATGGCTACACCTTC. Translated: CASSPGGGYGYTF.

CDR3 nucleotides: TGTGCCAGCTCACCACCCTCGGGAAGGGTGGGCACTGAAGCTTTCTTT. Translated: CASSPPSGRVGTEAFF. This chain uses TRBV18 with TRBJ1-1, with D unclear. With 0 bases removed from V and 4 bases from J, the gap between germline ends came to 15 bases. Looked up from germline, CDR1 is KGHSH and CDR2 is LQKENI. CDR3 size: 16 residues. Supplemented by reference TRBV18 and TRBJ1-1, the full variable domain reads NAGVMQNPRHLVRRRGQEARLRCSPMKGHSHVYWYRQLPEEGLKFMVYLQKENIIDESGMPKERFSAEFPKEGPSILRIQQVVRGDSAAYFCASSPPSGRVGTEAFFGQGTRLTVV.

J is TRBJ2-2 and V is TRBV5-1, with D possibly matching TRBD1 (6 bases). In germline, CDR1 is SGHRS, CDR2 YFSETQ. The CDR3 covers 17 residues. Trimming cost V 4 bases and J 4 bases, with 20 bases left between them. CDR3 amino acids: CASSTLPQGFRTGELFF. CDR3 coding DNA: TGCGCCAGCAGCACCCTACCACAGGGTTTCCGCACCGGGGAGCTGTTTTTT.

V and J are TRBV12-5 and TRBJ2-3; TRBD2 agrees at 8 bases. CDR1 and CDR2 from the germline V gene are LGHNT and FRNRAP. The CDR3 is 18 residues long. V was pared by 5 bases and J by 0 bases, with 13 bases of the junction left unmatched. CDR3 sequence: CASGLTSGGLLSTDTQYF. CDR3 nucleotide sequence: TGTGCTAGTGGTCTAACGAGCGGGGGTCTACTTAGCACAGATACGCAGTATTTT.

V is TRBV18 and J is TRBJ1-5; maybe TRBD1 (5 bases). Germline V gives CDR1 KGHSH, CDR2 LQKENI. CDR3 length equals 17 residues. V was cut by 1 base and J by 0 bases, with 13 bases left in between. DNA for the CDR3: TGTGCCAGCTCACCACAAGATTTCAGGGATAGCAATCAGCCCCAGCATTTT. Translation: CASSPQDFRDSNQPQHF. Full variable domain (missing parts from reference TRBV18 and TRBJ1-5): NAGVMQNPRHLVRRRGQEARLRCSPMKGHSHVYWYRQLPEEGLKFMVYLQKENIIDESGMPKERFSAEFPKEGPSILRIQQVVRGDSAAYFCASSPQDFRDSNQPQHFGDGTRLSIL.

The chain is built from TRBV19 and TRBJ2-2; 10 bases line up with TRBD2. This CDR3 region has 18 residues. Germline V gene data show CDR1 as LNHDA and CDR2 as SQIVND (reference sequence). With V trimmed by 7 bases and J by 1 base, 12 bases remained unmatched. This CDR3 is CASTTGRVAGGNTGELFF. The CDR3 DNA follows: TGTGCCAGTACCACCGGGAGGGTAGCGGGGGGGAACACCGGGGAGCTGTTTTTT.

The CDR3 loop reads CASSERSELFNYGYTF. CDR3 coding DNA: TGTGCCAGCAGTGAAAGGTCTGAACTATTCAACTATGGCTACACCTTC. The chain is built from TRBV6-1 and TRBJ1-2; unclear D gene. The CDR3 is 16 amino acids. Germline V gene sequence: CDR1 MNHNS, CDR2 SASEGT. V gave up 2 bases and J gave up 2 bases, with 15 bases separating them.

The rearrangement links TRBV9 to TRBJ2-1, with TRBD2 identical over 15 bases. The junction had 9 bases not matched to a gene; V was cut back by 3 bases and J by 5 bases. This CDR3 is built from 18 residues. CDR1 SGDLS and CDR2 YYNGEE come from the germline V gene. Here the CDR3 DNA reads TGTGCCAGCAGCGGTGAGGGGACTAGCGGGGGGCAGAACAATGAGCAGTTCTTC. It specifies CASSGEGTSGGQNNEQFF.

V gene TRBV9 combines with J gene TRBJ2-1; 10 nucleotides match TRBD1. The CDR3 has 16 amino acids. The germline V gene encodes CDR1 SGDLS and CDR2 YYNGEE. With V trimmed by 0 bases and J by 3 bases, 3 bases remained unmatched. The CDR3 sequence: CASSVAGQGNYNEQFF. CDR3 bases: TGTGCCAGCAGCGTAGCGGGACAGGGGAACTACAATGAGCAGTTCTTC.

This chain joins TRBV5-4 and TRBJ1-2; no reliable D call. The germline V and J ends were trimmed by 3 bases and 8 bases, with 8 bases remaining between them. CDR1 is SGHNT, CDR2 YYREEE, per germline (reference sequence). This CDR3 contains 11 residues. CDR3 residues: CASSSSSGYTF. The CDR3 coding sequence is TGTGCCAGCAGCTCGTCTTCGGGCTACACCTTC.

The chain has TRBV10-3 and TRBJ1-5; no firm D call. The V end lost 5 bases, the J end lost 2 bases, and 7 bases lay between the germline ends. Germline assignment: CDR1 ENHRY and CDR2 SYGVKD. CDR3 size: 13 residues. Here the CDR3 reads CAISRAGNQPQHF. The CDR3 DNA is TGTGCCATCAGTAGAGCCGGCAATCAGCCCCAGCATTTT.

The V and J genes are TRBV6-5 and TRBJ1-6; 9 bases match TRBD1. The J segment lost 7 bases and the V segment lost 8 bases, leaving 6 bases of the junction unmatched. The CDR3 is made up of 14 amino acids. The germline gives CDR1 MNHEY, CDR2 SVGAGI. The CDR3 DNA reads TGTGCCAGCGGGGACAGGGCCCTAAATTCACCCCTCCACTTT. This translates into CASGDRALNSPLHF.

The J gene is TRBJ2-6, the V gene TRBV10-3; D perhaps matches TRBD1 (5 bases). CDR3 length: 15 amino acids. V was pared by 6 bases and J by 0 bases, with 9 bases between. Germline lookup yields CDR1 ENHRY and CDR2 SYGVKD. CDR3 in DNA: TGTGCCATCAGCTTAGGGGTCTCTGGGGCCAACGTCCTGACTTTC. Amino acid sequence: CAISLGVSGANVLTF.

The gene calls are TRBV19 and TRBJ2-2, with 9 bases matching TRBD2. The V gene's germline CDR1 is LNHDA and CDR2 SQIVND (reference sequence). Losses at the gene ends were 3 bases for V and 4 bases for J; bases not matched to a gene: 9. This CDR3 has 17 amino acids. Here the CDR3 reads CASSITGTSFSTGELFF. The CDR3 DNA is TGTGCCAGTAGTATCACCGGGACTAGCTTTTCCACCGGGGAGCTGTTTTTT.

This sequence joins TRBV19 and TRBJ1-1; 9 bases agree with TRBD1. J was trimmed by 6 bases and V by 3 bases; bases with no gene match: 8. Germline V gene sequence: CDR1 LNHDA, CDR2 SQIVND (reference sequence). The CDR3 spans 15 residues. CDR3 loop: CASSIRRTGEPEAFF. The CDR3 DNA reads TGTGCCAGTAGTATTAGGCGGACAGGGGAGCCTGAAGCTTTCTTT.

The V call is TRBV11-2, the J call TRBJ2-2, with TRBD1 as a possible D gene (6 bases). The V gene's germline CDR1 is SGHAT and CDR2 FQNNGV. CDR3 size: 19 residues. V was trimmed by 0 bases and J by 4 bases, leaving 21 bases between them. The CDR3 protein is CASSLDSRASKQGTGELFF. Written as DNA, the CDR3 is TGTGCCAGCAGCTTAGATAGTAGGGCCAGCAAACAGGGCACCGGGGAGCTGTTTTTT.

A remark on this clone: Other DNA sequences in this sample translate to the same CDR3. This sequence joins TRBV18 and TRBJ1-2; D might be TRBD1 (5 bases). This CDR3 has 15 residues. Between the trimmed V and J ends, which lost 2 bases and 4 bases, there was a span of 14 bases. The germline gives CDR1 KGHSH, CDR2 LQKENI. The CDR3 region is CASSPVGQGGYGYTF. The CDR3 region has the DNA TGTGCCAGCTCACCAGTGGGGCAGGGCGGCTATGGCTACACCTTC.

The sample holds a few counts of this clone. CDR3 residues: CASSQAWGRSTNEKLFF. In DNA form, the CDR3 reads TGCGCCAGCAGCCAAGCTTGGGGGAGGTCAACTAATGAAAAACTGTTTTTT. The rearrangement uses TRBV4-1 and TRBJ1-4; tentatively, D is TRBD1 (5 bases). Germline CDR1 and CDR2: MGHRA and YSYEKL. The CDR3 totals 17 residues. Trimming cost V 1 base and J 0 bases, with 12 bases left between them.